This note documents a single T cell receptor beta chain sequence. Its antigen is not known. A read error may be the cause here, since a much bigger clone is one base away. From germline, CDR1 is SGHTA and CDR2 FQGNSA. The ends lost 5 bases at V and 10 bases at J; junction bases unmatched: 8. This CDR3 comprises 13 residues. This sample was included in a study of blood T cells in healthy people across ages. General study findings and limits: The long-lived group displayed more naive CD4+ cells, plus higher diversity, than the aged donors did. Older age coincided with a roughly linear decline in TCR beta diversity per million T cells.

Through a sample-barcoded 5' primer and a J-beta primer mix, a second PCR was run for roughly 6 to 12 cycles. Using its own MiXCR run on the 5' RACE reads, TCRdb lists one record per CDR3 protein. The sample shows about 1,500,000 distinct CDR3 sequences, around 39% of them seen only once. The donors, aged about 6 to 90, were healthy Caucasians from Russia. Peripheral blood samples of around 9.8 milliliters were drawn from each donor. The chain is built from TRBV7-2 and TRBJ2-1, with 7 bases lining up with TRBD1. Sequencing was performed on blood. This receptor was identified in a woman aged 18 to 35 in good health. The CDR3 loop is CASSRDRIYEQFF. For the CDR3, the DNA is TGTGCCAGCAGCCGGGACAGAATCTACGAGCAGTTCTTC.